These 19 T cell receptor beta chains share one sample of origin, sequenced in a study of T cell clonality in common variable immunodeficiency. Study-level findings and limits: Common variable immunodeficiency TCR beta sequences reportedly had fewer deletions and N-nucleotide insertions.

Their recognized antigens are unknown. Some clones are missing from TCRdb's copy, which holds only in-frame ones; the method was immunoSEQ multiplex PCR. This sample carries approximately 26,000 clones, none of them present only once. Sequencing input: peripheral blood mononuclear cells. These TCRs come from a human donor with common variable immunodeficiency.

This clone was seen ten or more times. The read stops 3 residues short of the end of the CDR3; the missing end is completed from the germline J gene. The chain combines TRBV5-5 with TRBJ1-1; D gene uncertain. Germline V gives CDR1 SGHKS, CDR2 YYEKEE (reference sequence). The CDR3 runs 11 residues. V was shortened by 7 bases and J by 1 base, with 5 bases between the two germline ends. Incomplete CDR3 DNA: TGTGCCAGCCACAGGAACACTGAA. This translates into CASHRNTE. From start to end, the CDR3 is CASHRNTEAFF.

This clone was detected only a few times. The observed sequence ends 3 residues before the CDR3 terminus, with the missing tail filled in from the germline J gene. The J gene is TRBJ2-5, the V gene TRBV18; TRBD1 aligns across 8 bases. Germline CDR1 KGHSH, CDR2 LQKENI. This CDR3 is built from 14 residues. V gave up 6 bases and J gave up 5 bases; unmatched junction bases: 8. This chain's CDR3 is CASSPGTGYETQYF. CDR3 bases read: TGTGCCAGCTCCCCCGGGACAGGCTACGAGACC.

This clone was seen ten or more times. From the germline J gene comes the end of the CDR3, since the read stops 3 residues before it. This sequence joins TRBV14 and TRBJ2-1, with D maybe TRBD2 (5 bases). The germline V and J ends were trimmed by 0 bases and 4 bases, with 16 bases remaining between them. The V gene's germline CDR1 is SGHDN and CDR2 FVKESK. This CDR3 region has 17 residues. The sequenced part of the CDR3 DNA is TGTGCCAGCAGCCAAGAGAGGGCGACAAACCTTTACAATGAG. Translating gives CASSQERATNLYNE. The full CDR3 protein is CASSQERATNLYNEQFF.

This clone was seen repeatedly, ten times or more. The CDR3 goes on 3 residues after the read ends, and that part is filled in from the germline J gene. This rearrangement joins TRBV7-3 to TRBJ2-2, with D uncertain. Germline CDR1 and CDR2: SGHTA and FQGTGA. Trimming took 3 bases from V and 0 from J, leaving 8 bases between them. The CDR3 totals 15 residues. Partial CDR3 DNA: TGTGCCAGCAGCTTGGCGGAATCGAACACCGGGGAG. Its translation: CASSLAESNTGE. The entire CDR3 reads CASSLAESNTGELFF.

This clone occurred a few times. The CDR3 DNA, read in part, is TGTGCCAGCAGCCTCGTCGGGACAGGGCCCTACGAG. Translation: CASSLVGTGPYE. The complete CDR3 sequence is CASSLVGTGPYEQYF. The chain combines TRBV19 with TRBJ2-7, with 9 bases identical to TRBD1. Read coverage stops 3 residues before the CDR3 terminus; the germline J gene supplies the remainder. Germline V CDR1 and CDR2: LNHDA, SQIVND (reference sequence). CDR3 length: 15 amino acids. The V gene end was trimmed by 9 bases and the J gene end by 2 bases; junction bases not matched to a gene: 11.

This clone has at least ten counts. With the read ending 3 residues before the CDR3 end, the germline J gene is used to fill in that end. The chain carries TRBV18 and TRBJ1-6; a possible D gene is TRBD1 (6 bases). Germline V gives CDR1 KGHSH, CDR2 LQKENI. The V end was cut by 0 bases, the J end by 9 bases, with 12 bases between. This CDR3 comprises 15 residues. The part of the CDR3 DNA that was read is TGTGCCAGCTCACCACCGGCTCAGGGGACTTCACCC. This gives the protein CASSPPAQGTSP. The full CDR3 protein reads CASSPPAQGTSPLHF.

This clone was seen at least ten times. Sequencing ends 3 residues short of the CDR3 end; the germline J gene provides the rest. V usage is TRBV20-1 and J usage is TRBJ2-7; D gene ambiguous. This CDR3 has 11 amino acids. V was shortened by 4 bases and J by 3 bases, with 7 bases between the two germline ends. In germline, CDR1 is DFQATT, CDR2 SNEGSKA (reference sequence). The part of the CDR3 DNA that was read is TGCAGTGCTATGAGCTACTACGAG. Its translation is CSAMSYYE. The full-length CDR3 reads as CSAMSYYEQYF.

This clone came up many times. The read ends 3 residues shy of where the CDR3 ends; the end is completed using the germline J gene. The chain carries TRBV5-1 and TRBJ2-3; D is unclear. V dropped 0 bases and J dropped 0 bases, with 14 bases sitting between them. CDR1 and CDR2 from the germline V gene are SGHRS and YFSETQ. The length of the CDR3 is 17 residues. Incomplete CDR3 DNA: TGCGCCAGCAGCTTGGCCGGCGGTAGCCATAGCACAGATACG. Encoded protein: CASSLAGGSHSTDT. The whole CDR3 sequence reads CASSLAGGSHSTDTQYF.

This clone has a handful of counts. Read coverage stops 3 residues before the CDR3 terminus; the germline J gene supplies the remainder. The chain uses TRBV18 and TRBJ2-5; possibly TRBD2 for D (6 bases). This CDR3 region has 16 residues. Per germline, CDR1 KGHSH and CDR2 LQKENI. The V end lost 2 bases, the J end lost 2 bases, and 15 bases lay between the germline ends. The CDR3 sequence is CASSPRTTAVQETQYF. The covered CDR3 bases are TGTGCCAGCTCACCAAGGACTACCGCCGTACAAGAGACC.

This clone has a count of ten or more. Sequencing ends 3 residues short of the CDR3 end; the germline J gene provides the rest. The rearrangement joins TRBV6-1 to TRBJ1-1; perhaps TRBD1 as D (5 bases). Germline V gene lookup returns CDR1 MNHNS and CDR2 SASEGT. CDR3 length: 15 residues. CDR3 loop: CASSAGTSGGERAFF. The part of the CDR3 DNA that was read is TGTGCCAGCAGTGCCGGGACTAGCGGGGGGGAAAGG.

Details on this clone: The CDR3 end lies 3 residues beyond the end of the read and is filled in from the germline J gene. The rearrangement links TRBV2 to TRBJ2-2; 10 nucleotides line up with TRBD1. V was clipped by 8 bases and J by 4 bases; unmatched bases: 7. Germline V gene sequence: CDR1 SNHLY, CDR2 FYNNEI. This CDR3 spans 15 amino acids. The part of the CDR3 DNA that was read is TGTGCCAGCTGCCGGGACAGGGGAGGCACCGGGGAG. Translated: CASCRDRGGTGE. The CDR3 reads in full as CASCRDRGGTGELFF.

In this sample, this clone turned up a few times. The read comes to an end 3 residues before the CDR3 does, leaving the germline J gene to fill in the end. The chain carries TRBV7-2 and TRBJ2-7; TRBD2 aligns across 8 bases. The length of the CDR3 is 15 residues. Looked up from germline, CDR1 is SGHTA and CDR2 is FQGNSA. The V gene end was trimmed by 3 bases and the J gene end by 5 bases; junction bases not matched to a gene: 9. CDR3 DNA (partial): TGTGCCAGCAGCTTCGGACGGGGGGGCCCCCACGAG. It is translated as CASSFGRGGPHE. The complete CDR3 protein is CASSFGRGGPHEQYF. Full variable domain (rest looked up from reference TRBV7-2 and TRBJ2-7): GAGVSQSPSNKVTEKGKDVELRCDPISGHTALYWYRQSLGQGLEFLIYFQGNSAPDKSGLPSDRFSAERTGGSVSTLTIQRTQQEDSAVYLCASSFGRGGPHEQYFGPGTRLTVT.

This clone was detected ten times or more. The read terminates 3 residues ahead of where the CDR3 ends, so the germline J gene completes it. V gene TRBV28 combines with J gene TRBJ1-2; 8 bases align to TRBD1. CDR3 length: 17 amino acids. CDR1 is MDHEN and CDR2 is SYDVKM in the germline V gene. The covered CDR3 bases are TGTGCCAGCAGTCTTGGACAGGGAGGTGGTCGTCTATCAGGC. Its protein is CASSLGQGGGRLSG. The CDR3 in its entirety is CASSLGQGGGRLSGYTF.

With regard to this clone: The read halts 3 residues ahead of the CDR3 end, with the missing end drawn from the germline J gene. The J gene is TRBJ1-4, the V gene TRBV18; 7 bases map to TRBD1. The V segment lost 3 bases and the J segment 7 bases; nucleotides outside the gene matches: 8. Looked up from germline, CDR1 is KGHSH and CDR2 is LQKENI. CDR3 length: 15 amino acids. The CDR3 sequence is CASSPSTGIGEKLFF. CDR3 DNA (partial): TGTGCCAGCTCACCGTCGACAGGGATCGGTGAAAAA. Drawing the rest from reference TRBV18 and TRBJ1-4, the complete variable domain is NAGVMQNPRHLVRRRGQEARLRCSPMKGHSHVYWYRQLPEEGLKFMVYLQKENIIDESGMPKERFSAEFPKEGPSILRIQQVVRGDSAAYFCASSPSTGIGEKLFFGSGTQLSVL.

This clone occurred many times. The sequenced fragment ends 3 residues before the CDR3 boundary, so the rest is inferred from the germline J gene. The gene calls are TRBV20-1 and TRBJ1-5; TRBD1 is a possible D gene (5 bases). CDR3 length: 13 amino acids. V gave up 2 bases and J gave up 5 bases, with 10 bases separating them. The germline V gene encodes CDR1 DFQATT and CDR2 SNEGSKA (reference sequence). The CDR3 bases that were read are TGCAGTGCTAGATCAGGGAGACATCAGCCC. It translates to CSARSGRHQP. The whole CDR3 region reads CSARSGRHQPQHF.

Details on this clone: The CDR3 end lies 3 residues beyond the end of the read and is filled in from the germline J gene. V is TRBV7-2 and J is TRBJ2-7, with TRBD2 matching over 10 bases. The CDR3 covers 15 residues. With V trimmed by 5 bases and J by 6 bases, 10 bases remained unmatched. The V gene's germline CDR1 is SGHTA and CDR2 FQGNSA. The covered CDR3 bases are TGTGCCAGCAGCCCCCATAGCGGGGGGCCTGGCGAG. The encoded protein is CASSPHSGGPGE. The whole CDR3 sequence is CASSPHSGGPGEQYF.

The CDR3 bases that were read are TGTGCCAGCAGCTTAAGGGACAGGAACCCCGAG. Translation gives CASSLRDRNPE. The entire CDR3 protein is CASSLRDRNPEQYF. This chain links TRBV7-8 with TRBJ2-7, with 8 bases that match TRBD1. With the read ending 3 residues before the CDR3 end, the germline J gene is used to fill in that end. Germline V gene lookup returns CDR1 SGHVS and CDR2 FQNEAQ. CDR3 length: 14 residues. V lost 2 bases and J lost 6; bases outside the gene matches: 6.

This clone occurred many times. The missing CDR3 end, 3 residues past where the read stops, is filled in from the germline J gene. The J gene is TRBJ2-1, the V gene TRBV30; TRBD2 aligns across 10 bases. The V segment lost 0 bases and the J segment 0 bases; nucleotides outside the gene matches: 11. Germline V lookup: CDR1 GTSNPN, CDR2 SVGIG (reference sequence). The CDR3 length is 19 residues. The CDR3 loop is CAWSVDLAGVTSSYNEQFF. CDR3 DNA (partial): TGTGCCTGGAGTGTAGACCTAGCGGGGGTGACGAGCTCCTACAATGAG.

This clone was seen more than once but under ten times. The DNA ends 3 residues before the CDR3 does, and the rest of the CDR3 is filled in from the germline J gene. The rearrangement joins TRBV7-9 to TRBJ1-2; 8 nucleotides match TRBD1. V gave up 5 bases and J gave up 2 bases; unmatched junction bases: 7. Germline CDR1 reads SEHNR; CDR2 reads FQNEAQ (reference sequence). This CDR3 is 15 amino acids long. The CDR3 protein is CASSQDRASNYGYTF. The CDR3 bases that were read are TGTGCCAGCAGCCAGGACAGGGCGTCAAACTATGGC.